This TCR beta chain was identified during a study of blood T cells in healthy people across ages. Each of the donors had roughly 10 milliliters of peripheral blood drawn into EDTA-treated Vacutainer tubes. Study results and caveats: Changes in expanded clonotypes were possibly confounded, as the CMV status of donors was unknown. Naive T cell percentage and TCR beta diversity correlated strongly.

Germline CDR1 reads DFQATT; CDR2 reads SNEGSKA (reference sequence). V gave up 4 bases and J gave up 0 bases; unmatched junction bases: 13. CDR3 length: 18 residues. Concerning this clonotype itself: Its antigen remains unidentified.

Sample-barcoded 5' priming and a J-beta primer mix drove a second PCR of roughly 7 to 11 cycles. Individual samples furnished no less than 3 million CDR3-containing paired-end reads apiece. Using its own MiXCR run on the 5' RACE reads, TCRdb lists one record per CDR3 protein. The table includes around 990,000 distinct CDR3 sequences, more than 30% detected once. The chain joins TRBV20-1 to TRBJ2-1; 9 bases match TRBD2. Sequences were obtained from blood. The TCR comes from a man younger than 30 in good health. CDR3 bases: TGCAGTGCTACAGCGGGGGGCGCTTTTAGGAGCTCCTACAATGAGCAGTTCTTC. Amino acids: CSATAGGAFRSSYNEQFF.